This is a list of T cell receptor beta chains from one sample in a study of shared clonotypes between healthy human individuals. Assay used: immunoSEQ multiplex PCR; TCRdb lists only in-frame clones, some missing. The profile shows some 2.1 million clones, 93% of them singletons. Sequenced sample: naive CD8+ T cells from PBMCs. The receptors were gathered from a man aged 18 to 35 in good health. Some clones in this sample may be carry-over from other donors' samples. CDR3s include the opening cysteine and the closing phenylalanine or tryptophan. D genes are given only for firm matches. Clone size is stated in some rows and not others, as once, few, many or a class when expanded.

d_gene	v_gene	abundance	j_gene	CDR3nt	CDR3aa
.	TRBV7-9	once	TRBJ2-2	TGTGCCAGCAGCTTAGGCGGTGGGGCCGGGGAGCTGTTTTTT	CASSLGGGAGELFF
.	TRBV7-9	.	TRBJ2-3	TGTGCCAGCAGCTTTGAGATAGGGGCCACAGATACGCAGTATTTT	CASSFEIGATDTQYF
.	TRBV5-1	.	TRBJ1-4	TGCGCCAGCAGCTTTGGGACATCCGGAGGGAAACTGTTTTTT	CASSFGTSGGKLFF
TRBD1	TRBV2	.	TRBJ1-5	TGTGCCAGCAGAGAGGGACAGGCGAATCAGCCCCAGCATTTT	CASREGQANQPQHF
TRBD2	TRBV10-3	once	TRBJ2-5	TGTGCCACCGGACCACCCGCGCGGGAGCGGGGGTTAGGAGAGACCCAGTACTTC	CATGPPARERGLGETQYF
TRBD1	TRBV13	.	TRBJ2-7	TGTGCCAGCAGCCCCCCCGGGACAGGGGGCGACGAGCAGTACTTC	CASSPPGTGGDEQYF
TRBD2	TRBV5-4	.	TRBJ2-3	TGTGCCAGCAGCGTAGGGACTAGCGGGAGGAATACGCAGTATTTT	CASSVGTSGRNTQYF
.	TRBV2	once	TRBJ2-5	TGTGCCAGCAAAAGGACGGAAGAGACCCAGTACTTC	CASKRTEETQYF
.	TRBV27	.	TRBJ1-1	TGTGCCAGCAGTTGGAGGGGAAAGAACACTGAAGCTTTCTTT	CASSWRGKNTEAFF
.	TRBV9	.	TRBJ1-2	TGTGCCAGCAGCGTACGTGACAGTAACTATGGCTACACCTTC	CASSVRDSNYGYTF
.	TRBV7-8	once	TRBJ2-1	TGTGCCAGCAGCTTAGGGACCGCGGGGTACAATGAGCAGTTCTTC	CASSLGTAGYNEQFF
.	TRBV28	.	TRBJ1-2	TGTGCCAGCAGCCTGACAGGCTTAGCTAACTATGGCTACACCTTC	CASSLTGLANYGYTF
.	TRBV5-4	.	TRBJ2-7	TGTGCCAGCAGCGCGGGACAGTCCTACGAGCAGTACTTC	CASSAGQSYEQYF
.	TRBV28	once	TRBJ2-7	TGTGCCAGCAGTTGGAGTGGCGAGCAGTACTTC	CASSWSGEQYF
TRBD2	TRBV28	.	TRBJ2-3	TGTGCCAGCAGTTTACGTTATCCCTTACTAGCGGGAGGGCCCGCAGATACGCAGTATTTT	CASSLRYPLLAGGPADTQYF
.	TRBV5-5	.	TRBJ2-7	TGTGCCAGCAGTCACGGGGGATATACCTACGAGCAGTACTTC	CASSHGGYTYEQYF
.	TRBV10-3	.	TRBJ2-7	TGTGCCATCAGTGAGGGGGCGGTCAACTCCTACGAGCAGTACTTC	CAISEGAVNSYEQYF
.	TRBV4-3	.	TRBJ2-7	TGCGCCAGCAGCCCTACAGGGCGATACGAGCAGTACTTC	CASSPTGRYEQYF
TRBD2	TRBV27	.	TRBJ2-7	TGTGCCAGCAGCCCCAGACTAGCGGGGTGGGACGAGCAGTACTTC	CASSPRLAGWDEQYF
.	TRBV11-2	.	TRBJ2-3	TGTGCCAGCAGCTTATATGAGGGCGGTTTTGTCACAGATACGCAGTATTTT	CASSLYEGGFVTDTQYF
.	TRBV2	.	TRBJ2-4	TGTGCCAGCACCGAAGGGGCCCGAGCCAAAAACATTCAGTACTTC	CASTEGARAKNIQYF
.	TRBV13	.	TRBJ2-5	TGTGCCAGCAGCTTCCGACTGTACCAAGAGACCCAGTACTTC	CASSFRLYQETQYF
.	TRBV27	.	TRBJ2-5	TGTGCCAGCAGTTTCAGGGCTCGAGGGGAGACCCAGTACTTC	CASSFRARGETQYF
TRBD1	TRBV6-1	.	TRBJ1-2	TGTGCCAGCAGCGCCTTACGGGGGACAGGGAATGGCTACACCTTC	CASSALRGTGNGYTF
TRBD1	TRBV29-1	.	TRBJ1-2	TGCAGCGTCGAAGGGGGACAGGCAAACTATGGCTACACCTTC	CSVEGGQANYGYTF
TRBD2	TRBV7-8	.	TRBJ2-3	TGTGCCAGCAGCTTAGTTGCGACTAGCGGGAGGGTCTTTGACACAGATACGCAGTATTTT	CASSLVATSGRVFDTDTQYF
TRBD1	TRBV6-6	.	TRBJ1-2	TGTGCCAGCAGTTATATACAGGGGGATGGCTACACCTTC	CASSYIQGDGYTF
TRBD1	TRBV11-2	.	TRBJ2-4	TGTGCCAGCAGCCCAGGACGGGGACAGGGGAAAAACATTCAGTACTTC	CASSPGRGQGKNIQYF
TRBD2	TRBV2	.	TRBJ2-7	TGTGCCAGCAGGAAAGGACTAGCGGGAACTTACGAGCAGTACTTC	CASRKGLAGTYEQYF
TRBD2	TRBV7-6	.	TRBJ2-1	TGTGCCAGCAGCTTAGCAGTGACTAGCTCATTCTCCTACAATGAGCAGTTCTTC	CASSLAVTSSFSYNEQFF
.	TRBV7-9	.	TRBJ2-1	TGTGCCAGCAGCCGAAGCAATGAGCAGTTCTTC	CASSRSNEQFF
TRBD2	TRBV7-2	.	TRBJ2-3	TGTGCCAGCAGCCCTAGCGGGAGCTACACAGATACGCAGTATTTT	CASSPSGSYTDTQYF
TRBD2	TRBV27	.	TRBJ2-3	TGTGCCAGCAGTGGCGGGACTAGAATCACAGATACGCAGTATTTT	CASSGGTRITDTQYF
.	TRBV6-6	.	TRBJ1-3	TGTGCCAGCAGTTACAGTGGGACTGGAAACACCATATATTTT	CASSYSGTGNTIYF
TRBD2	TRBV29-1	once	TRBJ2-1	TGCAGCGTAGCGGGAGGGCCCTACAATGAGCAGTTCTTC	CSVAGGPYNEQFF
.	TRBV5-6	.	TRBJ2-1	TGTGCCAGTTCGGCGGAGTACAATGAGCAGTTCTTC	CASSAEYNEQFF
TRBD2	TRBV7-3	once	TRBJ2-3	TGTGCCAGCAGCGGACTAGCGGGAGATACGCAGTATTTT	CASSGLAGDTQYF
TRBD1	TRBV4-3	.	TRBJ2-7	TGCGCCAGCAGCCCTGGACAGGGGGGGGTCGACGAGCAGTACTTC	CASSPGQGGVDEQYF
TRBD2	TRBV7-8	.	TRBJ2-2	TGTGCCAGCAGCGACCGTCTAGCGGGAGGGCCGGACACCGGGGAGCTGTTTTTT	CASSDRLAGGPDTGELFF
TRBD2	TRBV7-2	.	TRBJ2-2	TGTGCCAGCAGCCGACTAGCAAACACCGGGGAGCTGTTTTTT	CASSRLANTGELFF
TRBD2	TRBV29-1	once	TRBJ2-1	TGCAGCGTTCGTACTAGCGGGAGGGAGCAGTTCTTC	CSVRTSGREQFF
.	TRBV14	.	TRBJ2-2	TGTGCCAGCAGCCTTCTAGGGGACACCGGGGAGCTGTTTTTT	CASSLLGDTGELFF
.	TRBV28	.	TRBJ2-1	TGTGCCAGCAGTTTGCGAAGGGAAATATTTAATGAGCAGTTCTTC	CASSLRREIFNEQFF
.	TRBV19	.	TRBJ1-1	TGTGCCAGTAGTCCACGGACCAGGGGTAGGGAGACTGAAGCTTTCTTT	CASSPRTRGRETEAFF
TRBD1	TRBV20-1	.	TRBJ1-1	TGCAGTGCTGGGAGGGGGCTGGAAGCTTTCTTT	CSAGRGLEAFF
TRBD1	TRBV7-2	.	TRBJ1-2	TGTGCCAGCAGCTCCCGACAGGGACCCAACTATGGCTACACCTTC	CASSSRQGPNYGYTF
.	TRBV29-1	.	TRBJ2-2	TGCAGCGCAAAACAGGGCTCAGGGGAGCTGTTTTTT	CSAKQGSGELFF
TRBD1	TRBV5-1	.	TRBJ1-5	TGCGCCAGCAGCCTAGACAGGGGCCCCGGCGGCTCCCAGCCCCAGCATTTT	CASSLDRGPGGSQPQHF
TRBD2	TRBV7-3	.	TRBJ2-7	TGTGCCAGCAGCCGTGGACTAGCAGGGGTCTACGAGCAGTACTTC	CASSRGLAGVYEQYF
TRBD1	TRBV27	once	TRBJ1-3	TGTGCCAGCAGTCCTGACAGGGTTGGAAACACCATATATTTT	CASSPDRVGNTIYF